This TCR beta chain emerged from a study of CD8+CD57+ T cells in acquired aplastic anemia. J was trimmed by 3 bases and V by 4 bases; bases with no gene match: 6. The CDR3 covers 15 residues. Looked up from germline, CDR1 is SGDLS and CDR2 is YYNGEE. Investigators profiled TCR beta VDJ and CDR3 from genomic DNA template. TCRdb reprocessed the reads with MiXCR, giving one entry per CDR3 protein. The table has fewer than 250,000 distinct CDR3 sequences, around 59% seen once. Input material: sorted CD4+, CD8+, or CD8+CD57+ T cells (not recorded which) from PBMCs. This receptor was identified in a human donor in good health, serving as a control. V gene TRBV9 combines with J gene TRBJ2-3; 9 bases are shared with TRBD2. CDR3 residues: CASSIAGDGTDTQYF. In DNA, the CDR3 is TGTGCCAGCAGCATAGCGGGAGACGGAACAGATACGCAGTATTTT.